The T cell receptor (beta chain) described here comes from a study of CD8 T cells in ankylosing spondylitis. Study results and caveats: Seemingly characteristic of ankylosing spondylitis blood was a TCR beta motif consisting of under 10 highly homologous variants.

This CDR3 comprises 13 residues. Per the germline V gene, CDR1 is SQVTM and CDR2 is ANQGSEA. V trimming: 4 bases; J trimming: 5 bases; junction bases outside the gene matches: 4. Preparation of TCR beta libraries was done by quantitative 5'-RACE with molecular barcodes. TCRdb fed the 5' RACE reads into MiXCR, producing one record per CDR3 protein. The table includes about 540,000 distinct CDR3 sequences, about an eighth detected once. On this clonotype: Its target is not known.

Source material: blood, either unsorted or a sorted T cell fraction (not recorded which). The source of this sequence is a male donor with ankylosing spondylitis. V and J are TRBV29-1 and TRBJ2-2; 7 positions agree with TRBD1. This chain's CDR3 is CSVAGGSTGELFF. In DNA, the CDR3 is TGCAGCGTTGCAGGGGGATCGACCGGGGAGCTGTTTTTT.